This TCR beta chain was obtained from a study of T cell responses to AZD1222 COVID-19 vaccine. The CDR3 runs 17 residues. V lost 0 bases and J lost 8, with 20 bases in between. The germline CDR1 and CDR2 sequences are LGHNA and YNFKEQ. Clones were sequenced by immunoSEQ multiplex PCR, and TCRdb holds only the in-frame ones, with some missing. This sample has roughly 96,000 clones, with 89% found just once. This clone has just one count. The origin of this receptor is an adult in good health. This chain joins TRBV4-2 and TRBJ2-1, with D perhaps TRBD2 (5 bases). Sample: peripheral blood, taken on day 0 of AZD1222 vaccination. The CDR3 nucleotides read TGTGCCAGCAGCCAAGATCCCCGGACCCGAGGGATGCATGAGCAGTTCTTC. It is translated as CASSQDPRTRGMHEQFF.